This is a list of T cell receptor beta chains from one sample in a study of CD8 T cells in ankylosing spondylitis. TCRdb reprocessed the 5' RACE reads with MiXCR, giving one entry per CDR3 protein. The sample comprises fewer than 200,000 distinct CDR3 sequences, over 15% of which are singletons, and 3.5% to 5% rests with the top ten. Sequenced material: blood, either unsorted or a sorted T cell fraction (not recorded which). These receptor sequences come from a male donor under 30 with ankylosing spondylitis or in good health (not recorded which). Both conserved end residues are part of each CDR3. Fields, in order: CDR3 DNA, CDR3 protein, D gene, CDR3 length, J gene, clone size, V gene. A D gene is named only where the DNA matches it firmly. Some rows have no size entry. The others give once, few or many, or a class for an expanded clone.

DNA: TGTGCCATCAGTGAGCGGGAGGGCCAGTACGAGCAGTACTTC; CDR3: CAISEREGQYEQYF; D: TRBD2; length: 14; J: TRBJ2-7; size: many; V: TRBV10-3
DNA: TGTGCCAGCAGCTTGGTGACAGGGGGCACTGAGCAGTTCTTC; CDR3: CASSLVTGGTEQFF; D: TRBD1; length: 14; J: TRBJ2-1; size: many; V: TRBV5-5
DNA: TGTGCCAGCAGGCTGACGACCGGACTCCCCATGCATGAGCAGTTCTTC; CDR3: CASRLTTGLPMHEQFF; D: -; length: 16; J: TRBJ2-1; size: many; V: TRBV4-2
DNA: TGCAGCGTTGTAGGGAGCGGGACAGATACGCAGTATTTT; CDR3: CSVVGSGTDTQYF; D: -; length: 13; J: TRBJ2-3; size: -; V: TRBV29-1
DNA: TGTGCCAGCAGCGCCTCGACAGGGGGCGGCAATCAGCCCCAGCATTTT; CDR3: CASSASTGGGNQPQHF; D: TRBD1; length: 16; J: TRBJ1-5; size: many; V: TRBV3-1
DNA: TGTGCCACCAGCAGAGATCCGGGACTCCTCCAGACCCAGTACTTC; CDR3: CATSRDPGLLQTQYF; D: -; length: 15; J: TRBJ2-5; size: many; V: TRBV15
DNA: TGTGCCAGCAGTGAATGGACAGCTAGATCACCCCTCCACTTT; CDR3: CASSEWTARSPLHF; D: -; length: 14; J: TRBJ1-6; size: -; V: TRBV25-1
DNA: TGTGCCAGCAGCTATACGGCAGGATCCTACGAGCAGTACTTC; CDR3: CASSYTAGSYEQYF; D: -; length: 14; J: TRBJ2-7; size: -; V: TRBV7-2
DNA: TGTGCCAGCAGCCAGCCCGCGGGGACCACAGATACGCAGTATTTT; CDR3: CASSQPAGTTDTQYF; D: -; length: 15; J: TRBJ2-3; size: many; V: TRBV3-1
DNA: TGTGCCAGCAGTGCCCACCCACAGGGGAATGGTGGCTACACCTTC; CDR3: CASSAHPQGNGGYTF; D: TRBD1; length: 15; J: TRBJ1-2; size: many; V: TRBV12-3/TRBV12-4
DNA: TGCAGCGTTGGACGGGCGGGAGGGCCGGTCACAGATACGCAGTATTTT; CDR3: CSVGRAGGPVTDTQYF; D: TRBD2; length: 16; J: TRBJ2-3; size: -; V: TRBV29-1
DNA: TGTGCCAGCAGCCCGTGGGCGGGGGGCACTGAAGCTTTCTTT; CDR3: CASSPWAGGTEAFF; D: -; length: 14; J: TRBJ1-1; size: many; V: TRBV14
DNA: TGTGCCAGCTCACCACCGGGACTAGCTACCTACGAGCAGTACTTC; CDR3: CASSPPGLATYEQYF; D: TRBD2; length: 15; J: TRBJ2-7; size: many; V: TRBV18
DNA: TGTGCCAGCAGCTTCGCGGGGGGCTACAATGAGCAGTTCTTC; CDR3: CASSFAGGYNEQFF; D: TRBD2; length: 14; J: TRBJ2-1; size: -; V: TRBV11-2
DNA: TGTGCCAGCAGCCCCACCAGGGGAACTACCTACGAGCAGTACTTC; CDR3: CASSPTRGTTYEQYF; D: -; length: 15; J: TRBJ2-7; size: many; V: TRBV5-6
DNA: TGCAGTGTCACACTAGCGGGAGCGGAGACCCAGTACTTC; CDR3: CSVTLAGAETQYF; D: TRBD2; length: 13; J: TRBJ2-5; size: many; V: TRBV20-1
DNA: TGTGCCAGCTCACCACGCATCGGGACGACCGTCTACGAGCAGTACTTC; CDR3: CASSPRIGTTVYEQYF; D: -; length: 16; J: TRBJ2-7; size: many; V: TRBV18
DNA: TGTGCCAGTACCGTTGGTGCGGGGAACACTGAAGCTTTCTTT; CDR3: CASTVGAGNTEAFF; D: -; length: 14; J: TRBJ1-1; size: -; V: TRBV19
DNA: TGTGCCAGCACGGACAGGGGGCGAGGGGAAGAGACCCAGTACTTC; CDR3: CASTDRGRGEETQYF; D: TRBD1; length: 15; J: TRBJ2-5; size: many; V: TRBV7-8
DNA: TGTGCCTGGAGTCTCAGGATACGGGACAATTCACCCCTCCACTTT; CDR3: CAWSLRIRDNSPLHF; D: -; length: 15; J: TRBJ1-6; size: few; V: TRBV30
DNA: TGCAGTGCCGACCGGACGGCTCAAGAGACCCAGTACTTC; CDR3: CSADRTAQETQYF; D: -; length: 13; J: TRBJ2-5; size: many; V: TRBV20-1
DNA: TGTGCCAGCAGCCAAGGGAGCTCCTACGAGCAGTACTTC; CDR3: CASSQGSSYEQYF; D: -; length: 13; J: TRBJ2-7; size: many; V: TRBV6-5
DNA: TGTGCCAGCCCCGCCCCGGGAGGAGAGACCCAGTACTTC; CDR3: CASPAPGGETQYF; D: TRBD2; length: 13; J: TRBJ2-5; size: once; V: TRBV19
DNA: TGTGCCTGGACCTTCTCTGGGGCCAACGTCCTGACTTTC; CDR3: CAWTFSGANVLTF; D: -; length: 13; J: TRBJ2-6; size: many; V: TRBV30
DNA: TGTGCCACCAGTGATGGCAGGGGGCTTGCAGATACGCAGTATTTT; CDR3: CATSDGRGLADTQYF; D: TRBD1; length: 15; J: TRBJ2-3; size: many; V: TRBV24-1
DNA: TGTGCCAGCAGCCCACTTGGCGGGACGGCGGGAGGCTACACCTTC; CDR3: CASSPLGGTAGGYTF; D: -; length: 15; J: TRBJ1-2; size: many; V: TRBV9